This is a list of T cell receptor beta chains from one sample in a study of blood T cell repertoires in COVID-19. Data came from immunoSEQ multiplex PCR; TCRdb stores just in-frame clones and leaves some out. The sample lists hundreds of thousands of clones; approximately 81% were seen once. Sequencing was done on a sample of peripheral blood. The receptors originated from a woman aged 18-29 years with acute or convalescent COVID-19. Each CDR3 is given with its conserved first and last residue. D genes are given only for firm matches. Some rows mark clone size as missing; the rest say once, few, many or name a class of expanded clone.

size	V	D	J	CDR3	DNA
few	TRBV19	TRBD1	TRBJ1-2	CASSIGVPGTDYGYTF	TGTGCCAGTAGTATTGGGGTACCCGGGACAGACTATGGCTACACCTTC
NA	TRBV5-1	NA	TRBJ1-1	CASSLVVEQEAFF	TGCGCCAGCAGCTTGGTTGTGGAGCAGGAAGCTTTCTTT
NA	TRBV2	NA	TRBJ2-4	CASSGWQGGDKNIQYF	TGTGCCAGCAGTGGTTGGCAGGGGGGAGACAAAAACATTCAGTACTTC
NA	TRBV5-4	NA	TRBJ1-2	CATEIVGPGANYGYTF	TGTGCCACCGAGATCGTAGGTCCCGGGGCTAACTATGGCTACACCTTC
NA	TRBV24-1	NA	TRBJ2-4	CATSPGGRGNIQYF	TGTGCCACCAGCCCTGGGGGGAGGGGGAACATTCAGTACTTC
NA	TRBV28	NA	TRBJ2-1	CASRPGYGNEQFF	TGTGCCAGCAGACCCGGGTACGGCAATGAGCAGTTCTTC
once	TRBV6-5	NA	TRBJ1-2	CASSYSEGSGYTF	TGTGCCAGCAGTTACTCGGAAGGGAGTGGCTACACCTTC
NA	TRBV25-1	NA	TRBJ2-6	CASSESGSSGANVLTF	TGTGCCAGCAGTGAATCGGGTAGCTCTGGGGCCAACGTCCTGACTTTC
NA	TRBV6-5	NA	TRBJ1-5	CASDLAGNQPQHF	TGTGCCAGCGATCTAGCCGGCAATCAGCCCCAGCATTTT
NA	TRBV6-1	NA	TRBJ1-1	CASSSQNTEAFF	TGTGCCAGCAGTTCACAGAACACTGAAGCTTTCTTT
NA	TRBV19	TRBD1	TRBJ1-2	CASSSGGTNYGYTF	TGTGCCAGTAGTTCAGGGGGAACTAACTATGGCTACACCTTC
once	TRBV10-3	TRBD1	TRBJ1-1	CAISDERHRGNTEAFF	TGTGCCATCAGTGATGAGCGGCACAGGGGAAACACTGAAGCTTTCTTT
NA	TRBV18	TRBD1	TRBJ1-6	CASSRDRVNSPLHF	TGTGCCAGCTCACGTGACAGGGTAAATTCACCCCTCCACTTT
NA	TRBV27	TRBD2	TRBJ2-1	CASSTFRTSGGVLSYNEQFF	TGTGCCAGCAGTACATTCCGGACTAGCGGGGGGGTTCTTTCCTACAATGAGCAGTTCTTC
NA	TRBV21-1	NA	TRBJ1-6	CASSRTGTGYNSPLHF	TGTGCCAGCAGCAGGACCGGGACAGGCTATAATTCACCCCTCCACTTT
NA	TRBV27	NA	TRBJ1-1	CASSPTVNTEAFF	TGTGCCAGCAGTCCTACGGTGAACACTGAAGCTTTCTTT
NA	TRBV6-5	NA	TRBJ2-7	CASSTGYEQYF	TGTGCCAGCAGCACAGGCTACGAGCAGTACTTC
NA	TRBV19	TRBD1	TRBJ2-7	CASSTPGQGASYEQYF	TGTGCCAGTAGTACCCCGGGACAGGGGGCCTCCTACGAGCAGTACTTC
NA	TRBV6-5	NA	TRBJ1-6	CASSSTDRNSPLHF	TGTGCCAGCAGTTCTACCGACAGGAATTCACCCCTCCACTTT
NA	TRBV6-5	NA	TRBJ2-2	CATDGGNTGELFF	TGTGCCACCGACGGCGGGAACACCGGGGAGCTGTTTTTT
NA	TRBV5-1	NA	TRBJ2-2	CASSSYGQNTGELFF	TGCGCCAGCAGCTCCTATGGGCAGAACACCGGGGAGCTGTTTTTT